Given below is one TCR beta chain in context. Its antigen is currently not known. The record originates from a study of T cells expressing NK-cell markers (dated by TCRdb to 2020 to 2022). About the study as a whole: Three sorted T-cell subsets (CD3+CD56+NKG2C+, CD3+CD56+NKG2C- and CD3+CD56-NKG2C+) from seven to nine donors had their TCR beta-chain repertoires profiled. Among the eight sequenced donors, seven were HCMV-seropositive and one was HCMV-seronegative. Randomly selected healthy volunteers, three men and five women, were used as the eight sequenced donors. Libraries were sequenced as 2 x 150 bp reads on Illumina HiSeq 2000/2500, MiSeq or NextSeq.

What the research found in general, with its limitations: In roughly 6 donors, the dominant CD3+CD56+NKG2C+ clonotypes ranked among the top 10 CD8+ clonotypes, making up about 1.0-7.0% of CD8+ T cells. Those dominant clonotypes were again the most abundant among CD3+CD56-NKG2C+ cells in four donors, at about 25-65%. Whether the expanded NKG2C-expressing T cell clones were specific for HCMV antigens remained unclear.

To determine HCMV serostatus, a commercial ELISA kit was used to detect HCMV-specific IgG in serum. Peripheral blood mononuclear cells were isolated from blood by Ficoll density gradient centrifugation. TCRdb names Illumina HiSeq 2000 as the instrument used. 5'RACE template switching, by which a universal primer site and unique molecular identifiers were added, was used to make TCR beta cDNA libraries. Synthesis of cDNA was primed from the TCR beta constant segment and was followed by two consecutive PCR amplification steps. The authors' pipeline ran thus. MIGEC was used to demultiplex reads and group the reads by UMI, and MiTCR was used to assemble and quantify clonotypes. To remove erroneous sequences, TCR cDNA sequences were retained only when supported by two or more reads. The tcR package was used for downstream repertoire analysis, with clonotypes matched between fractions based on CDR3 nucleotide sequence plus V segment. VDJmatch was used to annotate antigen specificity against VDJdb, with one amino acid substitution allowed in CDR3. After reprocessing by TCRdb, each CDR3 protein sequence is one entry, and no DNA is given. The V and J calls were determined by TCRdb, not by the authors. The sample table records about 550,000 distinct CDR3 sequences. The ten largest clones add up to approximately 3.6% of the sample.

The TCR comes from a man between 18 and 29 years old in good health. Donor details come from another sample of the same person, matched by shared clones. The sequenced sample consisted of blood T cells: a sorted CD56 or NKG2C T cell subset, CD4+ or CD8+ T cells, or bulk PBMC T cells (not recorded which).

The encoded CDR3 is CASSSGTSLQYF. Recombination connected TRBV7-2 to TRBJ2-7; the TRBD2 assignment by TCRdb is unverifiable without DNA. The germline V gene yields SGHTA for CDR1 and FQGNSA for CDR2. The CDR3 spans 12 residues, from the cysteine through the phenylalanine. This entry has no DNA.